A single sample is the source of the 8 T cell receptor beta chains below, sequenced in a study of T cell responses to AZD1222 COVID-19 vaccine. The repertoire was sequenced with immunoSEQ multiplex PCR; TCRdb's copy has only in-frame clones and lacks some. Of 110,000 to 150,000 clones listed, 89% are singletons. The sample consisted of peripheral blood, taken on day 0 of AZD1222 vaccination. These receptors were taken from an adult in good health.

The chain is built from TRBV5-6 and TRBJ1-3; TRBD1 is a possible D gene (5 bases). With 4 bases removed from V and 0 bases from J, the gap between germline ends came to 11 bases. Germline CDR1 and CDR2: SGHDT and YYEEEE. This CDR3 region has 15 residues. The DNA for the CDR3 is TGTGCCAGCAGCCCCGGGACGGTCTCTGGAAACACCATATATTTT. Protein product: CASSPGTVSGNTIYF.

The rearrangement uses TRBV12-5 and TRBJ1-1, with D possibly matching TRBD1 (6 bases). CDR1 and CDR2 from the germline V gene are LGHNT and FRNRAP. Trimming cost V 5 bases and J 0 bases, with 10 bases left between them. CDR3 size: 14 residues. The CDR3 here is CASGPRTVNTEAFF. The CDR3 DNA sequence: TGTGCTAGTGGTCCTCGGACAGTGAACACTGAAGCTTTCTTT.

This chain joins TRBV5-5 and TRBJ1-2; D is perhaps TRBD1 (6 bases). Germline loops: CDR1 SGHKS, CDR2 YYEKEE (reference sequence). V was clipped by 3 bases and J by 4 bases, with 16 bases between them. CDR3 length equals 15 residues. DNA of the CDR3: TGTGCCAGCAGCTCGGCCGGACAGCCGCTCTATGGCTACACCTTC. This codes for CASSSAGQPLYGYTF.

The CDR3 DNA sequence: TGTGCCAGCAGCCGGACTAGCGGGCTTAGCACAGATACGCAGTATTTT. Translated: CASSRTSGLSTDTQYF. The V gene is TRBV11-2, the J gene TRBJ2-3, with TRBD2 matching 11 bases. Germline CDR1 and CDR2: SGHAT and FQNNGV. Trimming removed 5 bases from V and 0 bases from J; junction bases left unmatched: 4. CDR3 length: 16 amino acids.

The chain has TRBV28 and TRBJ1-3; perhaps TRBD1 as D (6 bases). The CDR3 covers 16 residues. In germline, CDR1 is MDHEN, CDR2 SYDVKM. V lost 6 bases and J lost 4, with 19 bases in between. The CDR3 nucleotides read TGTGCCAGCAGGTACTGGGGGGCCGGGTCCGGAAACACCATATATTTT. It specifies CASRYWGAGSGNTIYF.

The gene calls are TRBV4-1 and TRBJ2-3; TRBD2 matches 12 bases. V was pared by 1 base and J by 5 bases, with 10 bases of the junction left unmatched. Germline CDR1 MGHRA, CDR2 YSYEKL. CDR3 length equals 18 residues. The DNA of the CDR3 is TGCGCCAGCAGCCAAGTGACTAGCGGGAGCGGGGGGATAGATACGCAGTATTTT. Residues: CASSQVTSGSGGIDTQYF.

V is TRBV6-6 and J is TRBJ2-7; D assignment may be TRBD1 or TRBD2 (5 bases each). The CDR3 loop spans 15 amino acids. V lost 5 bases and J 2 bases, leaving 16 bases between the germline ends. CDR1 and CDR2 from the germline V gene are MNHNY and SVGAGI (reference sequence). The CDR3 nucleotides read TGTGCCAGCAGTGCCCGTAGTCAGGGACCCTACGAGCAGTACTTC. Translating gives CASSARSQGPYEQYF.

The DNA of the CDR3 is TGTGCCAGCAGCGGCCGGGACTCTGGAAACACCATATATTTT. Encoded protein: CASSGRDSGNTIYF. The chain employs TRBV9 and TRBJ1-3, with D unresolved. This CDR3 has 14 residues. In germline, CDR1 is SGDLS, CDR2 YYNGEE. V gave up 3 bases and J gave up 0 bases, with 7 bases separating them. Supplemented by reference TRBV9 and TRBJ1-3, the full variable domain reads DSGVTQTPKHLITATGQRVTLRCSPRSGDLSVYWYQQSLDQGLQFLIQYYNGEERAKGNILERFSAQQFPDLHSELNLSSLELGDSALYFCASSGRDSGNTIYFGEGSWLTVV.